This T cell receptor beta chain was sequenced for a study of shared clonotypes between healthy human individuals. Broader study findings: The naive CD4 repertoires of four donors were compared, and about 5% of clonotypes were shared. Clonotype sharing among donors likely depends on sequencing depth.

The germline CDR1 and CDR2 sequences are MNHEY and SVGAGI. The V gene lost 2 bases and the J gene lost 4 bases, with 9 bases spanning the gap. The CDR3 length is 14 residues. This table comes from immunoSEQ multiplex PCR, and its TCRdb copy is limited to in-frame clones, with some not included. This table has around 2,000,000 clones, 85% to 95% appearing once. Selected positively for CCR7 and CD45RO-negative, naive CD8 cells excluded terminally differentiated effector memory CD45RA+ cells. Each sample came from a Caucasian adult donor living in Nashville, Tennessee. Comment on this clone: Its antigen is still unknown.

The clonotype was recovered from a man younger than 30 in good health. The source material was naive CD8+ T cells sorted from blood. The chain couples TRBV6-5 to TRBJ2-1; TRBD1 might be the D (5 bases). The CDR3: CASSYVGQYNEQFF. CDR3 sequence (DNA): TGTGCCAGCAGTTACGTGGGGCAGTACAATGAGCAGTTCTTC.